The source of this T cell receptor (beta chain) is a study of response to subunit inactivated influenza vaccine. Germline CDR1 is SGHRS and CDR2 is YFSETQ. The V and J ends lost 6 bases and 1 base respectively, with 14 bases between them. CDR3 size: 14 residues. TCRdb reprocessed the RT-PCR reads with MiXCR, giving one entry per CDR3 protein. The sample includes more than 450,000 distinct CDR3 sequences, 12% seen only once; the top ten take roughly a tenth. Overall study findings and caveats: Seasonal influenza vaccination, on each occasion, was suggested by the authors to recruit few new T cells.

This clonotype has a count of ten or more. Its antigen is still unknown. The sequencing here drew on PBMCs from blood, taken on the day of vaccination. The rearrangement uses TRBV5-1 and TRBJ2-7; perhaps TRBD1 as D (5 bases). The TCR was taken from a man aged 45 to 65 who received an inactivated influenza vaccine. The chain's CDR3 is CASTTGQGSYEQYF. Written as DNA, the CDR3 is TGCGCCAGCACTACTGGTCAGGGTTCCTACGAGCAGTACTTC.